This T cell receptor beta chain was retrieved from a study of beta chain features in type 1 diabetes. The CDR3 totals 15 residues. Trimming cost V 0 bases and J 1 base, with 10 bases left between them. Germline V CDR1 and CDR2: SGHDN, FVKESK. Since all of the isolated RNA was reverse transcribed, expressed TCRB transcripts were what got sequenced. Profiled with immunoSEQ multiplex PCR; TCRdb holds only in-frame clones, not every one. The table includes 110,000 to 150,000 clones, 9.2% detected once. This TCR was recovered from a man younger than 30 in good health. The sequenced material came from central memory CD4+ T cells from blood. The V and J genes are TRBV14 and TRBJ2-7; the D gene is possibly TRBD2 (5 bases). CDR3 DNA: TGTGCCAGCAGCCAAGAGGTCGGGAATTCCTACGAGCAGTACTTC. Translated, it gives CASSQEVGNSYEQYF.